The 21 T cell receptor beta chains presented below share a single source sample, sequenced in a study of blood T cell repertoires in COVID-19. The assay was immunoSEQ multiplex PCR, and TCRdb's table has in-frame clones only and misses some. The repertoire holds about 230,000 clones, with about 86% as singletons. The source material was peripheral blood. The receptors were sampled from a man in his forties with active or convalescent COVID-19.

This clone was detected once. This sequence joins TRBV5-5 and TRBJ1-1; no firm D call. This CDR3 has 15 residues. CDR1 and CDR2 (germline): SGHKS, YYEKEE (reference sequence). Trimming pared 1 base from V and 0 bases from J, leaving 10 bases between. The CDR3 is CASSLLRQMNTEAFF. The CDR3, as DNA: TGTGCCAGCAGCTTGTTGCGGCAGATGAACACTGAAGCTTTCTTT. Using reference TRBV5-5 and TRBJ1-1 for the parts outside the CDR3, the full variable domain is DAGVTQSPTHLIKTRGQQVTLRCSPISGHKSVSWYQQVLGQGPQFIFQYYEKEERGRGNFPDRFSARQFPNYSSELNVNALLLGDSALYLCASSLLRQMNTEAFFGQGTRLTVV.

The V gene is TRBV7-3, the J gene TRBJ1-2, with D unclear. The germline V and J ends were trimmed by 4 bases and 7 bases, with 10 bases remaining between them. Germline V gives CDR1 SGHTA, CDR2 FQGTGA. The CDR3 totals 12 residues. This CDR3 reads CASSSGLGGYTF. The CDR3 DNA is TGTGCCAGCAGCTCCGGGTTGGGTGGCTACACCTTC.

The CDR3: CASSLEASPLHF. CDR3 nucleotide sequence: TGCGCCAGCAGCCTTGAGGCCTCACCCCTCCACTTT. The V and J genes are TRBV4-3 and TRBJ1-6; no reliable D call. Trimming removed 4 bases at V and 10 bases at J, with 8 bases between. The CDR3 loop spans 12 amino acids. Germline lookup yields CDR1 LGHNA and CDR2 YSLEER.

This chain uses TRBV24-1 with TRBJ2-1, with 15 bases identical to TRBD2. CDR3 length: 18 residues. V was clipped by 4 bases and J by 5 bases; unmatched bases: 8. The germline V gene has CDR1 KGHDR and CDR2 SFDVKD. CDR3 residues: CATSDPRTSGGGDNEQFF. The CDR3 bases are TGTGCCACCAGTGACCCTCGGACTAGCGGGGGGGGAGACAATGAGCAGTTCTTC.

The chain couples TRBV19 to TRBJ2-7, with 9 bases lining up with TRBD1. The germline gives CDR1 LNHDA, CDR2 SQIVND (reference sequence). J gave up 4 bases and V 2 bases, and 6 bases lay outside the gene matches. The CDR3 loop spans 15 amino acids. This CDR3 reads CASSIQQGALYEQYF. DNA for the CDR3: TGTGCCAGTAGTATACAACAGGGGGCGCTTTACGAGCAGTACTTC.

This clone showed up just a few times. The CDR3 sequence: CASSAGGLLSSGNTIYF. Here the CDR3 DNA reads TGTGCCAGTAGTGCGGGTGGCTTACTAAGCTCTGGAAACACCATATATTTT. This chain links TRBV19 with TRBJ1-3; no clear D gene. Germline V gene lookup returns CDR1 LNHDA and CDR2 SQIVND (reference sequence). CDR3 length equals 17 residues. V was pared by 5 bases and J by 0 bases, with 17 bases between.

The chain recombines TRBV10-3 with TRBJ1-3; 10 nucleotides match TRBD1. The CDR3 length is 16 residues. J was trimmed by 3 bases and V by 10 bases; bases with no gene match: 12. From germline, CDR1 is ENHRY and CDR2 SYGVKD. The CDR3 region has the DNA TGTGCCACCAAAGTTGGGACAGGGGCTATTGGAAACACCATATATTTT. This sequence encodes CATKVGTGAIGNTIYF.

The chain couples TRBV2 to TRBJ1-1; a weak D match, TRBD1 (5 bases). The CDR3 sequence is 15 residues long. V shed 9 bases and J shed 5 bases, with 22 bases lying between them. Per the germline V gene, CDR1 is SNHLY and CDR2 is FYNNEI. The CDR3 sequence is CARQGGEGGGTEAFF. CDR3 nucleotides: TGTGCCAGGCAGGGAGGGGAGGGTGGAGGGACTGAAGCTTTCTTT.

Turning to this clone: Distinct nucleotide sequences in the sample also encode this CDR3. The gene calls are TRBV7-9 and TRBJ1-1, with D possibly matching TRBD1 (5 bases). The V gene lost 5 bases and the J gene lost 4 bases, with 8 bases spanning the gap. Germline values: CDR1 SEHNR, CDR2 FQNEAQ (reference sequence). This CDR3 is built from 12 residues. CDR3 sequence reads: CASSTGGTEAFF. The CDR3 DNA sequence: TGTGCCAGCAGCACGGGGGGCACTGAAGCTTTCTTT.

At least ten counts were recorded for this clone. This chain links TRBV7-8 with TRBJ2-5; D possibly corresponds to TRBD1 (5 bases). Germline CDR1 SGHVS, CDR2 FQNEAQ. The CDR3 has 14 residues. The V end lost 5 bases, the J end lost 2 bases, and 12 bases lay between the germline ends. The CDR3 bases are TGTGCCAGCAGCCCCAAGGGGCCACAAGAGACCCAGTACTTC. Protein sequence: CASSPKGPQETQYF.

This chain uses TRBV3-1 (or the pseudogene TRBV3-2) with TRBJ2-5, with D maybe TRBD1 (6 bases). The germline CDR1 and CDR2 sequences are LGHDT and YNNKEL (reference sequence). This CDR3 has 14 residues. V shed 4 bases and J shed 3 bases, with 12 bases lying between them. CDR3 amino acids: CASSLRTVEETQYF. The DNA of the CDR3 is TGTGCCAGCAGCCTCCGGACAGTAGAAGAGACCCAGTACTTC.

V is TRBV29-1 and J is TRBJ2-1; D not certain. Germline CDR1 and CDR2: SQVTM and ANQGSEA. Trimming left V 4 bases short and J 5 bases short, with 12 bases between. This CDR3 contains 13 residues. The DNA of the CDR3 is TGCAGCGTTGCCCTCTTGCTAGACAATGAGCAGTTCTTC. It translates to CSVALLLDNEQFF.

This chain joins TRBV12-3 or TRBV12-4 and TRBJ2-2; D may be TRBD2 (6 bases). Trimming stripped 3 bases from V and 6 bases from J, with 8 bases between. CDR3 size: 13 residues. CDR3 protein: CASSLAGSGELFF. In DNA, the CDR3 is TGTGCCAGCAGTTTGGCGGGGTCCGGGGAGCTGTTTTTT.

The chain couples TRBV3-1 (or the pseudogene TRBV3-2) to TRBJ2-5; D is undetermined. CDR1 LGHDT and CDR2 YNNKEL come from the germline V gene (reference sequence). Trimming took 3 bases from V and 3 from J, leaving 20 bases between them. This CDR3 is built from 17 residues. The CDR3 coding sequence is TGTGCCAGCAGCCAGACCAGACTCTCCCTAGTAGAAGAGACCCAGTACTTC. Protein sequence: CASSQTRLSLVEETQYF.

This clone was recorded a few times. This chain joins TRBV6-5 and TRBJ1-6; no definite D call. V dropped 6 bases and J dropped 7 bases, with 13 bases sitting between them. Germline CDR1 reads MNHEY; CDR2 reads SVGAGI. The CDR3 length is 14 residues. The CDR3 sequence: CASSLGRTNSPLHF. The CDR3 nucleotides read TGTGCCAGCAGCCTTGGGAGGACGAATTCACCCCTCCACTTT.

This rearrangement joins TRBV6-5 to TRBJ1-5; D not certain. The V end was cut by 7 bases, the J end by 3 bases, with 13 bases between. Per germline, CDR1 MNHEY and CDR2 SVGAGI. CDR3 length equals 14 residues. The CDR3 DNA sequence: TGTGCCAGCATAATGAGCGTCAACAATCAGCCCCAGCATTTT. Translated, it gives CASIMSVNNQPQHF.

The chain uses TRBV11-3 and TRBJ1-1, with TRBD1 matching over 7 bases. Unmatched junction bases numbered 11, after V lost 0 bases and J lost 1 base. CDR1 and CDR2 from the germline V gene are SGHNT and YENEEA. The CDR3 consists of 18 residues. The CDR3 DNA reads as TGTGCCAGCAGCTTAGACGGGGTAGTGGGACAGACGAACACTGAAGCTTTCTTT. This codes for CASSLDGVVGQTNTEAFF.

The V call is TRBV30, the J call TRBJ1-1, with a possible D match to TRBD1 (6 bases). Germline CDR1 is GTSNPN and CDR2 is SVGIG (reference sequence). Deletions cut 3 bases from V and 4 bases from J, with 12 bases between. CDR3 size: 13 residues. The CDR3 sequence: CAWRKTGTTEAFF. In nucleotides, the CDR3 is TGTGCCTGGAGAAAAACAGGGACCACTGAAGCTTTCTTT.

The rearrangement uses TRBV6-5 and TRBJ2-1; 8 bases line up with TRBD1. The CDR3 is 15 amino acids. V lost 6 bases to trimming and J lost 6 bases; unmatched junction nucleotides: 10. CDR1 is MNHEY and CDR2 is SVGAGI in the germline V gene. The CDR3 reads CASRQRAGGINEQFF. For the CDR3, the DNA is TGTGCCAGCAGACAAAGGGCAGGGGGCATCAATGAGCAGTTCTTC.

This chain links TRBV30 with TRBJ2-7; D is unclear. The CDR3 is made up of 12 amino acids. V was cut by 2 bases and J by 3 bases, with 8 bases left in between. Germline CDR1 and CDR2: GTSNPN and SVGIG (reference sequence). The CDR3 sequence is CAWSISNYEQYF. The CDR3 DNA is TGTGCCTGGAGTATTAGTAACTACGAGCAGTACTTC.

The chain links TRBV30 to TRBJ1-5; D is possibly TRBD1 (5 bases). CDR3 length equals 12 residues. Trimming took 2 bases from V and 4 from J, leaving 6 bases between them. The germline gives CDR1 GTSNPN, CDR2 SVGIG (reference sequence). This CDR3 reads CAWSKGNQPQHF. CDR3 DNA sequence: TGTGCCTGGAGTAAGGGGAATCAGCCCCAGCATTTT.